The rows below give T cell receptor beta chains drawn from one sample of a study of response to subunit inactivated influenza vaccine. TCRdb re-analysed the RT-PCR reads in MiXCR, keeping a single row per CDR3 protein. The table has about 700,000 distinct CDR3 sequences, approximately 14% seen once. Specimen: PBMCs from blood, collected around two weeks before vaccination. Every receptor here comes from a man in his forties or fifties who received an inactivated influenza vaccine. CDR3s include the opening cysteine and the closing phenylalanine or tryptophan. A D gene is named only where the DNA matches it firmly. Expanded clones are given a class, and other clones once, few, many or no size at all.

>TRBJ1-5|-|TRBV24-1|few
CATSEAGYQPQHF
TGTGCCACCAGTGAGGCAGGGTATCAGCCCCAGCATTTT
>TRBJ2-2|-|TRBV18|many
CASSRNAARDTGELFF
TGTGCCAGCTCACGCAATGCGGCCCGGGACACCGGGGAGCTGTTTTTT
>TRBJ2-3|-|TRBV21-1|-
CASKDFSKVSTDTQYF
TGTGCCAGCAAAGATTTTTCCAAGGTTAGCACAGATACGCAGTATTTT
>TRBJ2-7|TRBD2|TRBV7-2|few
CASRKTGTSVNYEQYF
TGTGCCAGCAGAAAAACCGGGACTAGCGTGAACTACGAGCAGTACTTC
>TRBJ1-1|-|TRBV18|-
CASSPGQDRNTEAFF
TGTGCCAGCTCACCGGGGCAGGACCGGAACACTGAAGCTTTCTTT
>TRBJ1-5|-|TRBV28|many
CASNTGGTNQPQHF
TGTGCCAGCAATACGGGGGGGACAAACCAGCCCCAGCATTTT
>TRBJ1-2|-|TRBV4-2|few
CASSQDGGTPNYGYTF
TGTGCCAGCAGCCAAGATGGCGGGACCCCTAACTATGGCTACACCTTC
>TRBJ1-1|-|TRBV20-1|few
CSAPRQTNTEAFF
TGCAGTGCCCCCCGACAGACCAACACTGAAGCTTTCTTT
>TRBJ2-2|-|TRBV3-1|-
CASRLNSGWAGELFF
TGTGCCAGCAGGCTGAACTCCGGGTGGGCCGGGGAGCTGTTTTTT
>TRBJ2-5|-|TRBV30|-
CAWSRQGETQYF
TGTGCCTGGAGTCGGCAGGGCGAGACCCAGTACTTC
>TRBJ1-1|TRBD1|TRBV6-1|many
CASSARQGRNTEAFF
TGTGCCAGCAGTGCACGACAGGGAAGGAACACTGAAGCTTTCTTT
>TRBJ2-5|TRBD2|TRBV28|-
CASSSFRAGGARETQYF
TGTGCCAGCAGTTCTTTTCGGGCGGGGGGCGCGAGAGAGACCCAGTACTTC
>TRBJ2-2|TRBD2|TRBV7-7|-
CASSPGLFRELFF
TGTGCCAGCAGCCCGGGACTATTCAGGGAGCTGTTTTTT
>TRBJ2-3|-|TRBV20-1|many
CSASPDTQYF
TGCAGTGCCAGCCCAGATACGCAGTATTTT
>TRBJ1-2|-|TRBV2|few
CASVGTYGYTF
TGTGCCAGCGTAGGGACCTATGGCTACACCTTC
>TRBJ2-4|TRBD1|TRBV10-2|-
CASSLGDSAKNIQYF
TGCGCCAGCAGCCTAGGGGACAGCGCCAAAAACATTCAGTACTTC
>TRBJ2-7|-|TRBV20-1|few
CSARYQGYEQYF
TGCAGTGCTAGATATCAGGGCTACGAGCAGTACTTC
>TRBJ1-5|-|TRBV10-3|-
CATTITADSNQPQHF
TGTGCCACAACTATCACGGCAGATAGCAATCAGCCCCAGCATTTT
>TRBJ2-1|-|TRBV7-9|few
CASSLAWGLGNEQFF
TGTGCCAGCAGCTTAGCCTGGGGGCTGGGCAATGAGCAGTTCTTC
>TRBJ2-7|TRBD1|TRBV6-2/TRBV6-3|-
CASSYSIPGDRGPTGYEQYF
TGTGCCAGCAGTTACTCGATCCCCGGGGACAGGGGGCCCACCGGTTACGAGCAGTACTTC
>TRBJ2-5|TRBD1|TRBV5-1|-
CASSLPSGGRGLETQYF
TGCGCCAGCAGCTTACCATCCGGTGGCAGGGGGCTGGAGACCCAGTACTTC
>TRBJ1-1|-|TRBV25-1|-
CASSDPWTEAFF
TGTGCCAGCAGTGACCCCTGGACTGAAGCTTTCTTT
>TRBJ1-6|-|TRBV7-2|-
CASSLVGGGNNSPLHF
TGTGCCAGCAGCTTAGTCGGAGGGGGGAATAATTCACCCCTCCACTTT
>TRBJ2-1|TRBD2|TRBV9|few
CASSPGRTSGSYNEQFF
TGTGCCAGCAGCCCGGGGAGGACTAGCGGCTCCTACAATGAGCAGTTCTTC
>TRBJ2-3|TRBD1|TRBV10-3|few
CAILRDRAEDTQYF
TGTGCCATACTTAGGGACAGGGCGGAGGATACGCAGTATTTT
>TRBJ1-3|-|TRBV15|-
CATSRDVGNTIYF
TGTGCCACCAGCAGAGATGTTGGTAACACCATATATTTT
>TRBJ2-6|-|TRBV9|-
CASSGDQSGANVLTF
TGTGCCAGCAGCGGGGACCAGTCTGGGGCCAACGTCCTGACTTTC
>TRBJ1-1|TRBD1|TRBV6-2/TRBV6-3|-
CASSYSGRTGTEAFF
TGTGCCAGCAGTTACTCGGGCCGGACAGGCACTGAAGCTTTCTTT
>TRBJ2-7|TRBD1|TRBV2|few
CASSEGGPRQGSYEQYF
TGTGCCAGCAGTGAAGGCGGACCAAGACAGGGTTCCTACGAGCAGTACTTC
>TRBJ2-6|-|TRBV5-1|few
CASSLVQVSGANVLTF
TGCGCCAGCAGCTTGGTACAGGTCTCTGGGGCCAACGTCCTGACTTTC
>TRBJ1-4|-|TRBV9|few
CASSYGTTINEKLFF
TGTGCCAGCAGCTATGGGACAACCATAAATGAAAAACTGTTTTTT
>TRBJ2-3|TRBD2|TRBV28|once
CASNGLAGGRTDTQYF
TGTGCCAGCAACGGACTAGCGGGGGGGAGGACAGATACGCAGTATTTT
>TRBJ2-4|-|TRBV28|few
CASSSSGAGPLAKNIQYF
TGTGCCAGCAGCTCTAGTGGGGCCGGCCCACTAGCCAAAAACATTCAGTACTTC
>TRBJ2-3|-|TRBV28|few
CASSSPDTQYF
TGTGCCAGCTCTTCCCCCGATACGCAGTATTTT
>TRBJ2-3|TRBD2|TRBV4-1|few
CASSQMGEGFTDTQYF
TGCGCCAGCAGCCAAATGGGGGAGGGTTTCACAGATACGCAGTATTTT